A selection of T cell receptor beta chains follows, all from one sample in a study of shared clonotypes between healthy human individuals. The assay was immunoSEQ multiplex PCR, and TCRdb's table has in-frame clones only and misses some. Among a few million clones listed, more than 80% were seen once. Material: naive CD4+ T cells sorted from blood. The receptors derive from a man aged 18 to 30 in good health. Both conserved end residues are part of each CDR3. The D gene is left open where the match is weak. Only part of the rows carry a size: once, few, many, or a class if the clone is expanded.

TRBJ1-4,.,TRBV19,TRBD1,TGTGCCAGTAGTCTACAACCCGGGACAGCTAATGAAAAACTGTTTTTT,CASSLQPGTANEKLFF
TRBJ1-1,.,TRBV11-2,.,TGTGCCAGCAGCTTAGATTTGGGGTACACTGAAGCTTTCTTT,CASSLDLGYTEAFF
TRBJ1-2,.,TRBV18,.,TGTGCCAGCTCACCACCTCAGGGGACATCATATGGCTACACCTTC,CASSPPQGTSYGYTF
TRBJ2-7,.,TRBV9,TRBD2,TGTGCCAGCAGTACCGGACTAGCGGGAGGGCCGACCTCCGAGCAGTACTTC,CASSTGLAGGPTSEQYF
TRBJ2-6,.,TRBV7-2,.,TGTGCCAGCAGCCCGAGGTTTTTACTATTGGGGTCCGGGGCCAACGTCCTGACTTTC,CASSPRFLLLGSGANVLTF
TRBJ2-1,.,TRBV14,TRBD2,TGTGCCAGCAGCCAAGTGGATGGGACGGGGGGGCAGTTCTTC,CASSQVDGTGGQFF
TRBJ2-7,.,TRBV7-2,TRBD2,TGTGCCAGCAGCTTACTAGCGGCCGAGCAGTACTTC,CASSLLAAEQYF
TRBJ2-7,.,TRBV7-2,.,TGTGCCAGCACCCTACCACCGGTCGAGCAGTACTTC,CASTLPPVEQYF
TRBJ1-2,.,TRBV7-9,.,TGTGCCAGCAGCCGCTCGGGGGGGCGAGGCTACACCTTC,CASSRSGGRGYTF
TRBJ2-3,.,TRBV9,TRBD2,TGTGCCAGCAGCGTAGCCGCCTCCGGGGGGAGCACAGATACGCAGTATTTT,CASSVAASGGSTDTQYF
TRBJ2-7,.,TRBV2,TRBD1,TGTGCCAGCAGTGGGGGGACAGCCCCCTACGAGCAGTACTTC,CASSGGTAPYEQYF
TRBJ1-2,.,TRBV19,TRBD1,TGTGCCAGTAACCGACAGGGACTTAACTATGGCTACACCTTC,CASNRQGLNYGYTF
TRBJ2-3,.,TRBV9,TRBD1,TGTGCCAGCAGCGTAGCTCACAGGGGAGATACGCAGTATTTT,CASSVAHRGDTQYF
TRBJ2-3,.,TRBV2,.,TGTGCCAGCAGTGACAGTAATACGCAGTATTTT,CASSDSNTQYF
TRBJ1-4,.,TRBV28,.,TGTGCCAGCAGTTCACCGGGTTTGGGGGAAAAACTGTTTTTT,CASSSPGLGEKLFF
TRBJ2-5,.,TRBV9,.,TGTGCCAGCAGCGGGGGACCGTCACAAGAGACCCAGTACTTC,CASSGGPSQETQYF
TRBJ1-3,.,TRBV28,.,TGTGCCAGCAGTGAACATCGACAGGGAAACACCATATATTTT,CASSEHRQGNTIYF
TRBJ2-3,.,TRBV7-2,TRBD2,TGTGCCAGCAGCACTCCAGCGGGAGGGATCGCAGATACGCAGTATTTT,CASSTPAGGIADTQYF
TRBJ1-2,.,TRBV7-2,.,TGTGCCAGCAGCTCCCAGACCCTTAGCTATGGCTACACCTTC,CASSSQTLSYGYTF
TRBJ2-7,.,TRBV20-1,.,TGCAGTGCTAGAGACAGCTACGAGCAGTACTTC,CSARDSYEQYF
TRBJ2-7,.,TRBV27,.,TGTGCCAGCAGTCCAAGAAGTCAGGCAGTCGTGGACGAGCAGTACTTC,CASSPRSQAVVDEQYF
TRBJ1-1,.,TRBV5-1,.,TGCGCCAGCAGCTTAACCCTGGCCATGAACACTGAAGCTTTCTTT,CASSLTLAMNTEAFF
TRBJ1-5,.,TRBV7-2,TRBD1,TGTGCCAGCAGCTTGACGGACAGGAATAGCAATCAGCCCCAGCATTTT,CASSLTDRNSNQPQHF
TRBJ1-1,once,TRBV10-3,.,TGTGCCATCAGTGAATCTAGTACGAACACTGAAGCTTTCTTT,CAISESSTNTEAFF
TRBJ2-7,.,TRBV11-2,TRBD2,TGTGCCAGCAGCTTAACCGGGACTAGCGGCTACGAGCAGTACTTC,CASSLTGTSGYEQYF
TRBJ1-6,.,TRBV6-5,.,TGTGCCAGCGGTAGACAGAATTCACCCCTCCACTTT,CASGRQNSPLHF
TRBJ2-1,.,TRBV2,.,TGTGCCAGCACCCCGAGGGACTCCTCATCTAGGGAGCAGTTCTTC,CASTPRDSSSREQFF
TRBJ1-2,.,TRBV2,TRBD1,TGTGCCAGATCGGGGACAGCAGCTAACTATGGCTACACCTTC,CARSGTAANYGYTF
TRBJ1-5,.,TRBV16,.,TGTGCCATCGGTGAGTTTAGCAATCAGCCCCAGCATTTT,CAIGEFSNQPQHF
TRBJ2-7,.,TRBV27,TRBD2,TGTGCCAGCAGTTTACGACCGGGCGGGAGGGCCTACGAGCAGTACTTC,CASSLRPGGRAYEQYF
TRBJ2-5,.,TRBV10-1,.,TGCGCCAGCAGAGGCACGGAGGGAGAGACCCAGTACTTC,CASRGTEGETQYF
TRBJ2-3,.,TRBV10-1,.,TGCGCCAGCAGTGATGGCACAACAAGCACAGATACGCAGTATTTT,CASSDGTTSTDTQYF
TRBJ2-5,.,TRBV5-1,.,TGCGCCAGCTCCCCGAGGGGCAGGGGTCAAGAGACCCAGTACTTC,CASSPRGRGQETQYF
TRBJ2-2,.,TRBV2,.,TGTGCCAGCCGAACGACTAGTCTCGATTCCGGGGAGCTGTTTTTT,CASRTTSLDSGELFF
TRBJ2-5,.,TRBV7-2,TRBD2,TGTGCCAGCAGCCCCGGGGGGTGGTACCAAGAGACCCAGTACTTC,CASSPGGWYQETQYF
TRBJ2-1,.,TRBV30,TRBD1,TGTGCCTGGAGTGCCTCCGGAGGACAGGGCCAGTTCTTC,CAWSASGGQGQFF
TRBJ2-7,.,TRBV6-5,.,TGTGCCAGCCAACGGACAGTCACCTACGAGCAGTACTTC,CASQRTVTYEQYF
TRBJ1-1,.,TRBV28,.,TGTGCCAGCAGTGTCACTCACACAGGGAACACTGAAGCTTTCTTT,CASSVTHTGNTEAFF
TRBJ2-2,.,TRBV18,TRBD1,TGTGCCAGCTCACTTGGACAGGCGAACACCGGGGAGCTGTTTTTT,CASSLGQANTGELFF
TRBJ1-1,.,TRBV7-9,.,TGTGCCAGCAGAGAGGGCACTGAAGCTTTCTTT,CASREGTEAFF
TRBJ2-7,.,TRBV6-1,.,TGTGCCAGCAGTGAAAGAATTGGGACATTATTCTACGAGCAGTACTTC,CASSERIGTLFYEQYF
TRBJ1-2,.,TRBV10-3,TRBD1,TGTGCCATCAGTGAGTCCCTAACAGGGGTGGTTGGCTACACCTTC,CAISESLTGVVGYTF
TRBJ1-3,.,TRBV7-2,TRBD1,TGTGCCAGCAGCACCGGAGGGACAGGGAAGGGAAACACCATATATTTT,CASSTGGTGKGNTIYF
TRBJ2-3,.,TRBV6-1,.,TGTGCCAGCAGTGGACCAGCAGATACGCAGTATTTT,CASSGPADTQYF
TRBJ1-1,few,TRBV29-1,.,TGCAGCGCCTACTCGAGAGGGGCCCGGAACACTGAAGCTTTCTTT,CSAYSRGARNTEAFF
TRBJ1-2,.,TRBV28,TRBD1,TGTGCCAGCACCTCGGGAGGGGGCGCAGGGTATGGCTACACCTTC,CASTSGGGAGYGYTF
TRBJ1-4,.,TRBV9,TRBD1,TGTGCCAGCAGCCCCCGGACAGGAGGGCTTCAGGAAAAACTGTTTTTT,CASSPRTGGLQEKLFF
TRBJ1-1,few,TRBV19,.,TGTGCCAGTAGTGTGGACAGAATGAACACTGAAGCTTTCTTT,CASSVDRMNTEAFF
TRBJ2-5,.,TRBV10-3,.,TGTGCCATCAGTGATTCCCTTCAAGAGACCCAGTACTTC,CAISDSLQETQYF
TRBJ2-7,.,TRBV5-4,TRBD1,TGTGCCAGCAGCTTGGGAGCTGGACAGGGGTTCTACGAGCAGTACTTC,CASSLGAGQGFYEQYF
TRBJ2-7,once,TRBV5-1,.,TGCGCCAGCAGCTTGGAGGCAACCACCTACGAGCAGTACTTC,CASSLEATTYEQYF
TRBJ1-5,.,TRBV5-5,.,TGTGCCAGCAGCTTCGGGCAGAGTTATAGCAATCAGCCCCAGCATTTT,CASSFGQSYSNQPQHF
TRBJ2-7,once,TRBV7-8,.,TGTGCCAGCAGCTTTTCGACCGTACCGGGTCGTGAGCAGTACTTC,CASSFSTVPGREQYF
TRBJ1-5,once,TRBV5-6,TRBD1,TGTGCCAGCAGCAACAGGGGCTATAGCAATCAGCCCCAGCATTTT,CASSNRGYSNQPQHF